This T cell receptor beta chain originates from a study of blood T cell repertoires in COVID-19 (dated by TCRdb to the early 2020s). Study-wide context: Collaborator samples came from the United States, Italy and Spain and covered acute and convalescent phases of COVID-19. The repertoires were released in a freely available public database intended as a resource for research on the immune response to SARS-CoV-2. The samples were drawn from two sources: the first 160 participants of the ongoing ImmuneRACE study, and 1,254 subjects contributed by 6 global collaborators. The dataset comprised deeply sampled blood TCRbeta repertoires from subjects exposed to, actively infected with, or recovered from COVID-19. Nearly every sample came with metadata listing a de-identified subject ID, COVID-19 status, age in years and sex. Where available, HLA class I and class II types were taken from metadata supplied by the sample provider and were not determined by assay-based typing. The prospective study material was composed of cDNA or gDNA derived from T cells, B-cell-depleted T cells, or PBMCs.

The immunoSEQ Assay, a bias-controlled multiplex PCR, was used to amplify TCRbeta CDR3 regions from genomic DNA. The published analysis was carried out like this. Within the assay, amplification of reference gene primers was used to estimate how many nucleated cells each sample contained. To quantify the absolute abundance of each unique TCRbeta CDR3 rearrangement, sequence reads were collapsed and filtered. For each sample, productive Simpson clonality was calculated by taking the square root of Simpson's diversity index across productive rearrangements. As stored in TCRdb, this immuneACCESS dataset retains in-frame rearrangements with V and J assigned. A fraction of the clones does not appear; measured against another copy, unresolved V genes explain less than half of the discrepancy, and the remainder lacks a known reason. Clonal size and the V and J genes are those of that table, whereas D and trimming came from the DNA. The sample yields tens of thousands of clones; approximately 82% were counted once. 6% to 8% of the sample is taken by the ten largest.

Study-wide conclusions, independent of this receptor: The amount of clinical and demographic metadata varied by source and participant and was provided uncurated.

Collaborating institutions collected whole blood in K2EDTA tubes following their own protocols. For TCRbeta analysis, collaborators shipped samples as frozen whole blood, isolated PBMCs, or DNA extracted from either of those sample types. Notes on this clone: Its target antigen remains unknown. Base qualities are not provided; no much larger clone lies one nucleotide away.

The germline V gene yields SGHRS for CDR1 and YFSETQ for CDR2. Deletion took 4 bases off V and 3 bases off J, with a span of 16 bases between the germline ends. Including cysteine and phenylalanine, the CDR3 has 15 amino acids. The kept DNA is CDR3 alone, 45 bases in frame from the first base. What was sequenced was peripheral blood. The V gene is TRBV5-1 and the J gene is TRBJ1-1; the D gene is possibly TRBD1, with 6 bases matching. The clonotype originates from a woman aged 60-75 years with acute or convalescent COVID-19. This receptor carries the CDR3 CASSRRDTDDTEAFF. The nucleotide sequence is given as TGCGCCAGCAGCCGCCGGGACACAGATGACACTGAAGCTTTCTTT.